What follows are 32 T cell receptor beta chains derived from one specimen sequenced in a study of shared clonotypes between healthy human individuals (dated by TCRdb to 2019 to 2021). The library came from the immunoSEQ multiplex PCR assay. The table comes from immuneACCESS by way of TCRdb, which keeps in-frame sequences with V and J called. Part of the clones is missing from these tables; in studies checked, under half for an unresolved V gene and the rest for unknown reasons. For this sample there are about 1.5 million clones; roughly 98% appear just once. Jointly, the top ten make up approximately 0.45% of the sample. The sequenced sample was naive CD4+ T cells sorted from blood. Reading the label with the study, this specimen's cell subset or site is: CD45RA+ positively selected. The receptors come from a man aged 25-45 years in good health.

The genes are TRBV5-1 and TRBJ1-1; D is perhaps TRBD1 (5 bases). Trimming shortened V by 7 bases and J by 0 bases, and 10 bases separated the two germline ends. Germline V lookup: CDR1 SGHRS, CDR2 YFSETQ. The CDR3 is 13 residues long. The CDR3 protein is CASHDRMNTEAFF. The CDR3 region has the DNA TGCGCCAGCCACGACAGAATGAACACTGAAGCTTTCTTT.

The chain is built from TRBV7-9 and TRBJ2-3, with D possibly TRBD2 on 6 matching bases. The CDR3 has 14 residues. Trimming cost V 5 bases and J 0 bases, with 9 bases left between them. Germline CDR1 is SEHNR and CDR2 is FQNEAQ (reference sequence). Written as DNA, the CDR3 is TGTGCCAGCAGCCCGGGACTGAGCACAGATACGCAGTATTTT. This encodes CASSPGLSTDTQYF.

This clone was detected only once. The genes are TRBV11-1 and TRBJ1-2; D call uncertain. The CDR3 totals 10 residues. V dropped 7 bases and J dropped 7 bases, with 7 bases sitting between them. CDR1 and CDR2 (germline): SGHAT, FQDESV (reference sequence). DNA for the CDR3: TGTGCCAGCATATGTACTGGCTACACCTTC. This translates into CASICTGYTF.

This clone was counted a single time. The chain combines TRBV25-1 with TRBJ2-3; D unresolved. CDR3 length equals 14 residues. Deletions cut 6 bases from V and 5 bases from J, with 15 bases between. The germline V gene has CDR1 MGHDK and CDR2 SYGVNS. The CDR3 sequence is CASRRPRSGDTQYF. In DNA, the CDR3 is TGTGCCAGCAGGAGGCCGCGGTCCGGAGATACGCAGTATTTT. The variable domain in full, with the rest retrieved from reference TRBV25-1 and TRBJ2-3, is EADIYQTPRYLVIGTGKKITLECSQTMGHDKMYWYQQDPGMELHLIHYSYGVNSTEKGDLSSESTVSRIRTEHFPLTLESARPSHTSQYLCASRRPRSGDTQYFGPGTRLTVL.

The rearrangement links TRBV13 to TRBJ2-3, with 14 nucleotides matching TRBD2. Germline V lookup: CDR1 PRHDT, CDR2 FYEKMQ (reference sequence). Trimming cost V 6 bases and J 3 bases; bases outside gene matches: 20. The CDR3 sequence is 21 residues long. The CDR3: CASSFSQPGLAGVGETDTQYF. The CDR3 DNA follows: TGTGCCAGCAGTTTTTCGCAACCGGGACTAGCGGGAGTTGGGGAAACAGATACGCAGTATTTT.

The J gene is TRBJ2-7, the V gene TRBV10-3, with unresolved D. The V gene lost 6 bases and the J gene lost 3 bases, with 9 bases spanning the gap. CDR3 length equals 12 residues. Germline values: CDR1 ENHRY, CDR2 SYGVKD. In DNA form, the CDR3 reads TGTGCCATCAGGGAACGAGACTACGAGCAGTACTTC. This gives the protein CAIRERDYEQYF.

V usage is TRBV11-2 and J usage is TRBJ2-6; D unclear. The length of the CDR3 is 14 residues. Trimming stripped 9 bases from V and 0 bases from J, with 9 bases between. The V gene's germline CDR1 is SGHAT and CDR2 FQNNGV. The CDR3 DNA follows: TGTGCCAGAGCCCGGAGCTCTGGGGCCAACGTCCTGACTTTC. It is translated as CARARSSGANVLTF.

The rearrangement uses TRBV7-9 and TRBJ1-1; D is unclear. The germline CDR1 and CDR2 sequences are SEHNR and FQNEAQ (reference sequence). The length of the CDR3 is 14 residues. The V gene lost 5 bases and the J gene lost 3 bases, with 13 bases spanning the gap. The CDR3 loop is CASSPHGEDTEAFF. Here the CDR3 DNA reads TGTGCCAGCAGCCCCCACGGGGAAGACACTGAAGCTTTCTTT.

The V call is TRBV4-2, the J call TRBJ2-1; 7 bases fit TRBD2. This CDR3 is built from 20 residues. With V trimmed by 2 bases and J by 5 bases, 21 bases remained unmatched. Germline loops: CDR1 LGHNA, CDR2 YNFKEQ. CDR3 coding DNA: TGTGCCAGCAGCCAACATGCTCGGGGGGAGAACGGACCCGGCAACAATGAGCAGTTCTTC. This codes for CASSQHARGENGPGNNEQFF.

The chain carries TRBV11-2 and TRBJ2-2; the match to TRBD1 covers 7 bases. The germline V gene has CDR1 SGHAT and CDR2 FQNNGV. The CDR3 extends over 15 amino acids. Losses at the gene ends were 1 base for V and 3 bases for J; bases not matched to a gene: 2. This CDR3 is CASSLGDRDTGELFF. The DNA of the CDR3 is TGTGCCAGCAGCTTAGGAGACAGGGACACCGGGGAGCTGTTTTTT.

The gene calls are TRBV7-2 and TRBJ2-5, with a weak D call TRBD2 (6 bases). The germline gives CDR1 SGHTA, CDR2 FQGNSA. This CDR3 has 14 amino acids. Between the trimmed V and J ends, which lost 5 bases and 7 bases, there was a span of 17 bases. For the CDR3, the DNA is TGTGCCAGCAGCGAAAACAGAGGGCGGGGGACCCAGTACTTC. Translated, it gives CASSENRGRGTQYF.

J is TRBJ2-1 and V is TRBV7-9; no clear D gene. Germline values: CDR1 SEHNR, CDR2 FQNEAQ (reference sequence). V lost 4 bases and J lost 12, with 10 bases in between. The CDR3 is made up of 11 amino acids. Here the CDR3 DNA reads TGTGCCAGCAGCTCCACCGAAGCGCAGTTCTTC. Translated, it gives CASSSTEAQFF. Based on the CDR3 plus reference TRBV7-9 and TRBJ2-1, the full variable domain is DTGVSQNPRHKITKRGQNVTFRCDPISEHNRLYWYRQTLGQGPEFLTYFQNEAQLEKSRLLSDRFSAERPKGSFSTLEIQRTEQGDSAMYLCASSSTEAQFFGPGTRLTVL.

The chain carries TRBV9 and TRBJ1-4, with 12 bases matching TRBD1. J lost 7 bases, V lost 4 bases, and 5 bases had no gene match. Germline V CDR1 and CDR2: SGDLS, YYNGEE. This CDR3 contains 15 residues. In nucleotides, the CDR3 is TGTGCCAGCAGCCCGAGGGGACAGGGGGCTGAAAAACTGTTTTTT. Amino acids: CASSPRGQGAEKLFF.

The chain links TRBV6-6 to TRBJ1-5, with 7 bases lining up with TRBD1. V shed 8 bases and J 5 bases; nucleotides not matched to a gene: 6. Per germline, CDR1 MNHNY and CDR2 SVGAGI (reference sequence). The CDR3 sequence is 13 residues long. The CDR3 is CASVTGAHQPQHF. In DNA, the CDR3 is TGTGCCAGCGTCACAGGGGCGCATCAGCCCCAGCATTTT.

In this sample, this clone turned up once. V usage is TRBV5-1 and J usage is TRBJ2-3; 7 bases are a match to TRBD2. CDR1 and CDR2 (germline): SGHRS, YFSETQ. The CDR3 is 15 residues long. The ends lost 3 bases at V and 2 bases at J; junction bases unmatched: 6. The CDR3 loop is CASSSTGRFTDTQYF. The CDR3 DNA follows: TGCGCCAGCAGCTCAACCGGGAGGTTCACAGATACGCAGTATTTT.

The genes are TRBV9 and TRBJ2-6; D gene unclear. Trimming left V 0 bases short and J 4 bases short, with 20 bases between. The V gene's germline CDR1 is SGDLS and CDR2 YYNGEE. This CDR3 is 19 amino acids long. The CDR3 DNA reads TGTGCCAGCAGCGTAGACCTGTGGTCCTCGGGTTCCGGGGCCAACGTCCTGACTTTC. It specifies CASSVDLWSSGSGANVLTF. Supplemented by reference TRBV9 and TRBJ2-6, the full variable domain reads DSGVTQTPKHLITATGQRVTLRCSPRSGDLSVYWYQQSLDQGLQFLIQYYNGEERAKGNILERFSAQQFPDLHSELNLSSLELGDSALYFCASSVDLWSSGSGANVLTFGAGSRLTVL.

The chain has TRBV28 and TRBJ1-2; TRBD1 agrees at 7 bases. J was trimmed by 5 bases and V by 5 bases; bases with no gene match: 5. This CDR3 region has 13 residues. Germline V gives CDR1 MDHEN, CDR2 SYDVKM. In DNA, the CDR3 is TGTGCCAGCAGTCGAGGGGGCGGGTATGGCTACACCTTC. It encodes CASSRGGGYGYTF.

V usage is TRBV2 and J usage is TRBJ2-3, with 13 bases identical to TRBD2. CDR3 size: 15 residues. V shed 6 bases and J 4 bases; nucleotides not matched to a gene: 4. Germline CDR1 reads SNHLY; CDR2 reads FYNNEI. CDR3: CASRGLAGNADTQYF. As DNA, the CDR3 is TGTGCCAGCAGGGGACTAGCGGGAAATGCAGATACGCAGTATTTT.

In regard to this clone: Other DNA sequences within the sample encode an identical CDR3. The V and J genes are TRBV6-6 and TRBJ2-5; D remains unclear. Trimming left V 2 bases short and J 5 bases short, with 3 bases between. The CDR3 extends over 11 amino acids. CDR1 MNHNY and CDR2 SVGAGI come from the germline V gene (reference sequence). CDR3 DNA sequence: TGTGCCAGCAGTTACAGTGAGACCCAGTACTTC. Its protein product is CASSYSETQYF.

This clone was detected only once. The same CDR3 also results from other DNA sequences found in this sample. This rearrangement joins TRBV18 to TRBJ2-3, with TRBD1 identical over 8 bases. Germline V lookup: CDR1 KGHSH, CDR2 LQKENI. This CDR3 is built from 14 residues. The trim removed 4 bases at V and 3 bases at J, leaving 3 bases unmatched. The CDR3 is CASSRTGSTDTQYF. As DNA, the CDR3 is TGTGCCAGCTCACGGACAGGGTCGACAGATACGCAGTATTTT.

The chain combines TRBV25-1 with TRBJ1-2; D uncertain. The CDR3 is 12 amino acids. Trimming left V 2 bases short and J 5 bases short, with 6 bases between. Germline assignment: CDR1 MGHDK and CDR2 SYGVNS. CDR3 in amino acids: CASSEGVYGYTF. For the CDR3, the DNA is TGTGCCAGCAGTGAAGGGGTTTATGGCTACACCTTC.

The rearrangement uses TRBV19 and TRBJ1-2; D remains ambiguous. The germline V and J ends were trimmed by 4 bases and 5 bases, with 14 bases remaining between them. Germline V gene sequence: CDR1 LNHDA, CDR2 SQIVND (reference sequence). The CDR3 runs 14 residues. The CDR3 spells CASSTPFWIYGYTF. Here the CDR3 DNA reads TGTGCCAGTAGTACCCCCTTCTGGATATATGGCTACACCTTC. The variable domain in full, completed from reference TRBV19 and TRBJ1-2, reads DGGITQSPKYLFRKEGQNVTLSCEQNLNHDAMYWYRQDPGQGLRLIYYSQIVNDFQKGDIAEGYSVSREKKESFPLTVTSAQKNPTAFYLCASSTPFWIYGYTFGSGTRLTVV.

Notes on this clone: A read error may produce the germline difference seen at one junction end. The genes are TRBV6-1 and TRBJ2-3, with D unresolved. Germline lookup yields CDR1 MNHNS and CDR2 SASEGT. The CDR3 sequence is 13 residues long. CDR3 DNA sequence: TGTGCCAGCAGTGAAACGTCTCTGGATAGGCAGTATTTT. Its protein product is CASSETSLDRQYF.

J is TRBJ1-5 and V is TRBV7-9; the D is unclear. The CDR3 extends over 14 amino acids. V was shortened by 4 bases and J by 0 bases, with 7 bases between the two germline ends. Germline V CDR1 and CDR2: SEHNR, FQNEAQ (reference sequence). The CDR3 DNA follows: TGTGCCAGCAGCTCCCTGTATAGCAATCAGCCCCAGCATTTT. It yields the protein CASSSLYSNQPQHF.

V is TRBV5-1 and J is TRBJ2-5, with TRBD1 matching 9 bases. CDR1 SGHRS and CDR2 YFSETQ come from the germline V gene. CDR3 length: 14 amino acids. The V segment lost 4 bases and the J segment 7 bases; nucleotides outside the gene matches: 8. The CDR3 sequence: CASSTGTGIVTQYF. CDR3 bases: TGCGCCAGCAGCACCGGGACAGGGATTGTGACCCAGTACTTC.

The CDR3 nucleotides are TGTGCCAGTACCCAGTTGGCAGGGACAGGCAATCAGCCCCAGCATTTT. Translated, it gives CASTQLAGTGNQPQHF. The chain joins TRBV19 to TRBJ1-5; 7 bases agree with TRBD1. The V gene end was trimmed by 7 bases and the J gene end by 2 bases; junction bases not matched to a gene: 11. Germline-derived CDR1 and CDR2 are LNHDA and SQIVND (reference sequence). This CDR3 comprises 16 residues.

V is TRBV18 and J is TRBJ2-7, with 10 bases matching TRBD2. The CDR3 runs to 18 residues. The junction had 16 bases not matched to a gene; V was cut back by 6 bases and J by 2 bases. The V gene's germline CDR1 is KGHSH and CDR2 LQKENI. The CDR3 is CASSPTGPVAGGPYEQYF. The CDR3 coding sequence is TGTGCCAGCTCCCCGACCGGGCCGGTAGCGGGAGGTCCCTACGAGCAGTACTTC.

The gene calls are TRBV5-1 and TRBJ1-3; D is unclear. The CDR3 covers 13 residues. Germline V lookup: CDR1 SGHRS, CDR2 YFSETQ. V lost 0 bases and J 5 bases, leaving 6 bases between the germline ends. The DNA of the CDR3 is TGCGCCAGCAGCTTGGAAGGGAGAAACACCATATATTTT. This encodes CASSLEGRNTIYF.

V usage is TRBV9 and J usage is TRBJ2-1; 7 bases are a match to TRBD1. V dropped 3 bases and J dropped 2; count of bases not matched to a gene: 8. This CDR3 comprises 16 residues. Per the germline V gene, CDR1 is SGDLS and CDR2 is YYNGEE. The CDR3 sequence is CASSAQGTVTYNEQFF. CDR3 DNA: TGTGCCAGCAGCGCACAGGGGACAGTCACCTACAATGAGCAGTTCTTC.

This clone appeared a single time. The rearrangement joins TRBV11-2 to TRBJ2-7; 7 bases line up with TRBD2. Looked up from germline, CDR1 is SGHAT and CDR2 is FQNNGV. V lost 0 bases, J lost 3 bases, and 8 bases stayed unmatched. This CDR3 contains 16 residues. The DNA of the CDR3 is TGTGCCAGCAGCTTAGAACAGCGGGATTGGGGCTACGAGCAGTACTTC. Protein product: CASSLEQRDWGYEQYF.

The chain employs TRBV7-3 and TRBJ2-2; tentative D call: TRBD2 (5 bases). Trimming stripped 5 bases from V and 1 base from J, with 14 bases between. The CDR3 sequence is 16 residues long. CDR1 SGHTA and CDR2 FQGTGA come from the germline V gene. CDR3 amino acids: CASSANGLLNTGELFF. CDR3 nucleotide sequence: TGTGCCAGCAGCGCGAATGGACTCCTGAACACCGGGGAGCTGTTTTTT.

V usage is TRBV6-6 and J usage is TRBJ2-7, with unresolved D. CDR1 and CDR2 from the germline V gene are MNHNY and SVGAGI (reference sequence). The ends were cut back, 4 bases at V and 3 bases at J, with 13 bases in the middle. The CDR3 is 14 amino acids. CDR3: CASSLAGPDYEQYF. DNA of the CDR3: TGTGCCAGCAGTTTAGCCGGGCCAGACTACGAGCAGTACTTC.